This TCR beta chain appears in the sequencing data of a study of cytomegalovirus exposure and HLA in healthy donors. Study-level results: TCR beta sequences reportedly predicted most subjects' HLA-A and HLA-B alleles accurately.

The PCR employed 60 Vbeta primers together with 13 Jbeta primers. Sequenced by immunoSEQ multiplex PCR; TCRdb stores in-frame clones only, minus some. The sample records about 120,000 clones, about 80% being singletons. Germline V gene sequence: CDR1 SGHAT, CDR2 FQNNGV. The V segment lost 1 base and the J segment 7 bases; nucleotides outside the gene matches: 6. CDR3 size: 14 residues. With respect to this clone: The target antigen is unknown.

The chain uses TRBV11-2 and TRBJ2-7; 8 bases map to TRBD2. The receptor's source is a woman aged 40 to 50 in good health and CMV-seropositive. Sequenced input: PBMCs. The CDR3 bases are TGTGCCAGCAGCTTAGTAGCGGGGTATCAGGAGCAGTACTTC. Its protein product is CASSLVAGYQEQYF. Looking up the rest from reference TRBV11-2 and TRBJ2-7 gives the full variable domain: EAGVAQSPRYKIIEKRQSVAFWCNPISGHATLYWYQQILGQGPKLLIQFQNNGVVDDSQLPKDRFSAERLKGVDSTLKIQPAKLEDSAVYLCASSLVAGYQEQYFGPGTRLTVT.